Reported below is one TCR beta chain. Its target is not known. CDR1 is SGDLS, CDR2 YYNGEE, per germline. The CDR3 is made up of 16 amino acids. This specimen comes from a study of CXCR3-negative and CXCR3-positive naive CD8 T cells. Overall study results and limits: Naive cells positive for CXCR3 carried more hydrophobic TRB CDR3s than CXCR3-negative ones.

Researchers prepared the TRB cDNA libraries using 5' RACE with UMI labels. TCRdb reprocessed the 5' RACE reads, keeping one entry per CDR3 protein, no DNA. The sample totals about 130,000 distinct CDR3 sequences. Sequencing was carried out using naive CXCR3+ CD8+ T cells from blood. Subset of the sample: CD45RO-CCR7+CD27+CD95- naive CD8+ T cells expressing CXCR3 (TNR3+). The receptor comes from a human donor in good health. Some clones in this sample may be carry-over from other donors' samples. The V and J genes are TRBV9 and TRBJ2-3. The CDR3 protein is CASSPEEVLGMDTQYF.